A few counts support the clone carrying this T cell receptor (beta chain). What it binds is not known. This sample is part of a study of brain metastases from non-small cell lung cancer. General study points: Expanded T-cell clones appeared in approximately 60% of brain metastases over primaries.

Germline assignment: CDR1 ENHRY and CDR2 SYGVKD. The germline V and J ends were trimmed by 8 bases and 2 bases, with 16 bases remaining between them. The CDR3 totals 14 residues. TCRdb's copy holds only in-frame clones and misses some; the assay was immunoSEQ multiplex PCR. The sample records roughly 2,000 clones, around 90% being singletons. The chain couples TRBV10-3 to TRBJ2-7, with D hard to call. This clonotype was obtained from a donor aged 40 or older with non-small cell lung cancer. The sequenced material came from tissue from a brain metastasis. The CDR3 loop reads CAISTGVYPYEQYF. DNA for the CDR3: TGTGCCATCTCTACTGGGGTTTATCCCTACGAGCAGTACTTC.